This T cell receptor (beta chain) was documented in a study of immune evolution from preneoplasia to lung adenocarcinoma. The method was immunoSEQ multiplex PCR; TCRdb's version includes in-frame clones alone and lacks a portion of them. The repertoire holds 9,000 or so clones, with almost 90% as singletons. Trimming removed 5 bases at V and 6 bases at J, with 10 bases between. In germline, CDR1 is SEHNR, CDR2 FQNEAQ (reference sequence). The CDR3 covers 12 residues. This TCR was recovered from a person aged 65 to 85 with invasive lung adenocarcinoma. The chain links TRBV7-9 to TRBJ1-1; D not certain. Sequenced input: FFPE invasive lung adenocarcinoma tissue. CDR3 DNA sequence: TGTGCCAGCAGCCCCAGAAACGCTGAAGCTTTCTTT. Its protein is CASSPRNAEAFF. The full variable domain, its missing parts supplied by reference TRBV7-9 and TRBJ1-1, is DTGVSQNPRHKITKRGQNVTFRCDPISEHNRLYWYRQTLGQGPEFLTYFQNEAQLEKSRLLSDRFSAERPKGSFSTLEIQRTEQGDSAMYLCASSPRNAEAFFGQGTRLTVV.